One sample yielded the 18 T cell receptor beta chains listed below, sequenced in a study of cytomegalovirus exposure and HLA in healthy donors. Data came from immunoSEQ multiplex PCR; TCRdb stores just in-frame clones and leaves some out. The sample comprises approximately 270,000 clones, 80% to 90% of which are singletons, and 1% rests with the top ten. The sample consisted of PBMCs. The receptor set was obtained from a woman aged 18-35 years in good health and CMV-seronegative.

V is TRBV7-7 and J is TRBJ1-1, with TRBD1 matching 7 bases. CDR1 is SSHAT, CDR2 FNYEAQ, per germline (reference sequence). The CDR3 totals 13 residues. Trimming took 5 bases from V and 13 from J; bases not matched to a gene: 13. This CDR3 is CASSPHPQGQGFF. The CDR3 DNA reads TGTGCCAGCAGCCCCCACCCACAGGGGCAGGGTTTCTTT.

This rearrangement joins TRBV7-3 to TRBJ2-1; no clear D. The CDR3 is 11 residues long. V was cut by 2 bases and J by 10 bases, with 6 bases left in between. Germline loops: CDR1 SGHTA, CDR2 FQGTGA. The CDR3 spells CASSLFREQFF. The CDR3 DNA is TGTGCCAGCAGCTTATTCAGGGAGCAGTTCTTC.

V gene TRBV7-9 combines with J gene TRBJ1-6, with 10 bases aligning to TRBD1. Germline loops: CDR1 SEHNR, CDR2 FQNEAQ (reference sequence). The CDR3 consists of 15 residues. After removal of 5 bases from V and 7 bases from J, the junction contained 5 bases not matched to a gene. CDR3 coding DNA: TGTGCCAGCAGCCAGGGACAGGGGATGAATTCACCCCTCCACTTT. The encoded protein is CASSQGQGMNSPLHF.

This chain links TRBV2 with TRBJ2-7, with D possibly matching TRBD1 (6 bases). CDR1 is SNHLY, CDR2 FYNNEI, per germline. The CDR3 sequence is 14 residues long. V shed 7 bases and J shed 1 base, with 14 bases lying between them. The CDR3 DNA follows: TGTGCCAGCACCGAACAGGGTCGTTCCTACGAGCAGTACTTC. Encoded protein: CASTEQGRSYEQYF. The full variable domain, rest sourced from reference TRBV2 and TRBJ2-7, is EPEVTQTPSHQVTQMGQEVILRCVPISNHLYFYWYRQILGQKVEFLVSFYNNEISEKSEIFDDQFSVERPDGSNFTLKIRSTKLEDSAMYFCASTEQGRSYEQYFGPGTRLTVT.

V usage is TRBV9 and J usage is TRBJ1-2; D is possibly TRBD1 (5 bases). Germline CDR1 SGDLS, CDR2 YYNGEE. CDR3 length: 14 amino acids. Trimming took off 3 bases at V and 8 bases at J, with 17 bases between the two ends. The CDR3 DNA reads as TGTGCCAGCAGCGGCGACAGTCAGCCCACAGGCTACACCTTC. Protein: CASSGDSQPTGYTF.

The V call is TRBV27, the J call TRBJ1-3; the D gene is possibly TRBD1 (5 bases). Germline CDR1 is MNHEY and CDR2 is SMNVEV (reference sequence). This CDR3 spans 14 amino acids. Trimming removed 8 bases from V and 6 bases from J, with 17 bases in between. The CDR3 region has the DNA TGTGCCAGCCAGATGGGGGGGAGAGAAAACACCATATATTTT. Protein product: CASQMGGRENTIYF.

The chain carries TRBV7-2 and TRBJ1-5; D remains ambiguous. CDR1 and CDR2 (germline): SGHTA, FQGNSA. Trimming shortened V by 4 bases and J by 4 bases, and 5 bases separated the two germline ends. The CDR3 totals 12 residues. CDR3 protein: CASSWSNQPQHF. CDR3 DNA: TGTGCCAGCAGCTGGAGTAATCAGCCCCAGCATTTT. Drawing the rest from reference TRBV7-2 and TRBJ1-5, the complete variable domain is GAGVSQSPSNKVTEKGKDVELRCDPISGHTALYWYRQSLGQGLEFLIYFQGNSAPDKSGLPSDRFSAERTGGSVSTLTIQRTQQEDSAVYLCASSWSNQPQHFGDGTRLSIL.

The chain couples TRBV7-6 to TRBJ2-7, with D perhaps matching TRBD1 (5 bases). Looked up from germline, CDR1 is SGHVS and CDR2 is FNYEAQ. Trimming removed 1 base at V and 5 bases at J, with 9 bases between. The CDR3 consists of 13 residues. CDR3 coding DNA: TGTGCCAGCAGCTTAGAGGCAGGGAACGAGCAGTACTTC. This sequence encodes CASSLEAGNEQYF.

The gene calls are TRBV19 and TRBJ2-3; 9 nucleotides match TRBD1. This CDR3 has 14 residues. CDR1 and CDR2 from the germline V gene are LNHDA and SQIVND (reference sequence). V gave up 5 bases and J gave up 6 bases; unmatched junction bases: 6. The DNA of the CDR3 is TGTGCCAGTAGTCCGGGACAGGGCCCCGATACGCAGTATTTT. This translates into CASSPGQGPDTQYF. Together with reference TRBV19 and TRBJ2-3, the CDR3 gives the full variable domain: DGGITQSPKYLFRKEGQNVTLSCEQNLNHDAMYWYRQDPGQGLRLIYYSQIVNDFQKGDIAEGYSVSREKKESFPLTVTSAQKNPTAFYLCASSPGQGPDTQYFGPGTRLTVL.

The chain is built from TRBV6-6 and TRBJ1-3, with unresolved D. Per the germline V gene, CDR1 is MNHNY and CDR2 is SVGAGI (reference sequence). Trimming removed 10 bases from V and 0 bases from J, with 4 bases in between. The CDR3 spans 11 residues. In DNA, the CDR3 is TGTGCCACCCGCTCTGGAAACACCATATATTTT. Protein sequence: CATRSGNTIYF.

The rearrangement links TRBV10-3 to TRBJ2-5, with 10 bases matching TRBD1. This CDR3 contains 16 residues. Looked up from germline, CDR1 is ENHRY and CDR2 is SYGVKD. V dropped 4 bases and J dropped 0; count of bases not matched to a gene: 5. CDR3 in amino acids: CAISGPGQGNQETQYF. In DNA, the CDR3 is TGTGCCATCAGTGGCCCGGGACAGGGGAACCAAGAGACCCAGTACTTC.

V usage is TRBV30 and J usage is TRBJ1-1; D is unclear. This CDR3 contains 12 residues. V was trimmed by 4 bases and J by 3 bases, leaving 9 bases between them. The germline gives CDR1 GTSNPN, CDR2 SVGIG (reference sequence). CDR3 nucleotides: TGTGCCTGGAATTGGGGAGACACTGAAGCTTTCTTT. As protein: CAWNWGDTEAFF. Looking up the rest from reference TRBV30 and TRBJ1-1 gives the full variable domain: SQTIHQWPATLVQPVGSPLSLECTVEGTSNPNLYWYRQAAGRGLQLLFYSVGIGQISSEVPQNLSASRPQDRQFILSSKKLLLSDSGFYLCAWNWGDTEAFFGQGTRLTVV.

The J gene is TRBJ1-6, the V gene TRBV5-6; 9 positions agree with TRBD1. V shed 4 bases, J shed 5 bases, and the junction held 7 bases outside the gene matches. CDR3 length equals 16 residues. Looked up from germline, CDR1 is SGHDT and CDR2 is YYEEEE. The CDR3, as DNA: TGTGCCAGCAGCATTCCGGGACAGGGCGATAATTCACCCCTCCACTTT. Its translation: CASSIPGQGDNSPLHF.

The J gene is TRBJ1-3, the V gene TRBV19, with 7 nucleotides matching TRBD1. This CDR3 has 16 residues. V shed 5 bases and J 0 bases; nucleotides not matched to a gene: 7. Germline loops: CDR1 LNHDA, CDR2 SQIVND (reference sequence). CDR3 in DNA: TGTGCCAGTAGTCCATGGACAGGAAACTCTGGAAACACCATATATTTT. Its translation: CASSPWTGNSGNTIYF.

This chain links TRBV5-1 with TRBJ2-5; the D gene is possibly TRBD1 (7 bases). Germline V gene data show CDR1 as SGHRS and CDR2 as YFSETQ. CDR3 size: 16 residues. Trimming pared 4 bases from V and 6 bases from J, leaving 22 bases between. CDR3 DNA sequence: TGCGCCAGCAGCCCGTGGGGACAGCGGGTTGGGCAGACCCAGTACTTC. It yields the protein CASSPWGQRVGQTQYF.

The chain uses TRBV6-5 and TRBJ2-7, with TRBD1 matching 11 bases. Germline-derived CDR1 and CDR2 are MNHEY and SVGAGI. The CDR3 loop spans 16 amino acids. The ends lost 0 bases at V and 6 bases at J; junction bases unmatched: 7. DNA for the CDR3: TGTGCCAGCAGTTACTCGGCCGGGACAGGGGGTAGCGAGCAGTACTTC. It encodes CASSYSAGTGGSEQYF.

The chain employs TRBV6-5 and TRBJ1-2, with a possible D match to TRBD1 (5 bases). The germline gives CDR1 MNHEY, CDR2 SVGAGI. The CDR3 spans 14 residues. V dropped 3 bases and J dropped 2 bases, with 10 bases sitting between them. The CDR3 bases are TGTGCCAGCAGTTATGGGGGGGGGAACTATGGCTACACCTTC. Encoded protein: CASSYGGGNYGYTF.

CDR3 loop: CASSGLQGGFGWDEQFF. CDR3 in DNA: TGTGCCAGCAGTGGCTTACAGGGGGGGTTCGGATGGGATGAGCAGTTCTTC. The chain joins TRBV25-1 to TRBJ2-1, with D perhaps TRBD1 (8 bases). The CDR3 sequence is 17 residues long. Trimming took 4 bases from V and 8 from J, leaving 24 bases between them. Germline loops: CDR1 MGHDK, CDR2 SYGVNS.